Presented here are 21 T cell receptor beta chains from one specimen sequenced in a study of control samples from healthy donors and cancer patients. TCRdb keeps only in-frame clones here, not all; method: immunoSEQ multiplex PCR. The table has over 150,000 clones, around 87% seen once; the top ten hold 1.4%. Sequencing input: blood. These receptors were collected from a woman aged 50 to 60 in good health.

This clone was observed a handful of times. The chain has TRBV7-2 and TRBJ1-6, with a tentative D call TRBD1 (6 bases). Germline CDR1 reads SGHTA; CDR2 reads FQGNSA. Trimming took off 1 base at V and 15 bases at J, with 22 bases between the two ends. The CDR3 length is 16 residues. CDR3 nucleotide sequence: TGTGCCAGCAGCTTAGATACTCTAGGGGGTCGAGGATTCCTCCACTTT. This encodes CASSLDTLGGRGFLHF.

The chain is built from TRBV7-9 and TRBJ1-6; D is undetermined. Looked up from germline, CDR1 is SEHNR and CDR2 is FQNEAQ (reference sequence). V was shortened by 5 bases and J by 6 bases, with 14 bases between the two germline ends. This CDR3 has 15 residues. CDR3 amino acids: CASSLLRAPNSPLHF. CDR3 DNA sequence: TGTGCCAGCAGCCTCCTCCGGGCCCCTAATTCACCCCTCCACTTT.

Comments on this clone: This CDR3 is also generated by other DNA sequences in the sample. The chain has TRBV6-5 and TRBJ1-1, with D uncertain. Germline V CDR1 and CDR2: MNHEY, SVGAGI. V shed 6 bases and J shed 4 bases, with 9 bases lying between them. The CDR3 contains 12 residues. The CDR3 DNA follows: TGTGCCAGCAGCTCTCGGGGCACTGAAGCTTTCTTT. This encodes CASSSRGTEAFF.

This clone has a handful of counts. The V gene is TRBV5-4, the J gene TRBJ1-2; a possible D gene is TRBD1 (5 bases). From germline, CDR1 is SGHNT and CDR2 YYREEE (reference sequence). The CDR3 runs 13 residues. Deletions cut 5 bases from V and 5 bases from J, with 13 bases between. The CDR3 sequence is CASSSGLLYGYTF. The CDR3, as DNA: TGTGCCAGCAGTTCGGGACTGCTTTATGGCTACACCTTC.

CDR3: CASSKTTGRFNEKLFF. CDR3 nucleotide sequence: TGTGCCAGCAGCAAAACCACGGGGCGGTTTAATGAAAAACTGTTTTTT. This chain links TRBV9 with TRBJ1-4, with D perhaps matching TRBD1 (5 bases). CDR1 is SGDLS and CDR2 is YYNGEE in the germline V gene. V was shortened by 4 bases and J by 4 bases, with 17 bases between the two germline ends. This CDR3 comprises 16 residues.

A word on this clone: This specimen includes other DNA sequences encoding the same CDR3. The chain links TRBV28 to TRBJ1-4; TRBD1 might be the D (5 bases). Trimming stripped 1 base from V and 5 bases from J, with 11 bases between. Germline assignment: CDR1 MDHEN and CDR2 SYDVKM. The CDR3 sequence is 15 residues long. CDR3 region: CASSLLGQGNEKLFF. The DNA of the CDR3 is TGTGCCAGCAGTTTATTAGGGCAGGGCAATGAAAAACTGTTTTTT.

The genes are TRBV7-2 and TRBJ1-2; 9 bases align to TRBD1. After removal of 6 bases from V and 6 bases from J, the junction contained 5 bases not matched to a gene. From germline, CDR1 is SGHTA and CDR2 FQGNSA. The CDR3 runs to 13 residues. This CDR3 is CASSPTGGDGYTF. Written as DNA, the CDR3 is TGTGCCAGCAGTCCGACAGGGGGGGATGGCTACACCTTC.

The V call is TRBV9, the J call TRBJ2-5; D is uncertain. Germline V gene sequence: CDR1 SGDLS, CDR2 YYNGEE. V shed 3 bases and J shed 2 bases, with 8 bases lying between them. CDR3 size: 13 residues. The CDR3 DNA reads TGTGCCAGCAGCGAGGGCGGTCAAGAGACCCAGTACTTC. This encodes CASSEGGQETQYF.

The genes are TRBV9 and TRBJ2-7; 7 nucleotides align to TRBD2. V shed 0 bases and J 10 bases; nucleotides not matched to a gene: 10. Germline loops: CDR1 SGDLS, CDR2 YYNGEE. This CDR3 spans 14 amino acids. In DNA form, the CDR3 reads TGTGCCAGCAGCGTAGACCCACTAGCGCCCGTACAGTACTTC. Amino acid sequence: CASSVDPLAPVQYF.

This clone has a single count. The chain joins TRBV30 to TRBJ2-2, with 11 bases lining up with TRBD1. CDR1 is GTSNPN and CDR2 is SVGIG in the germline V gene (reference sequence). This CDR3 is 16 amino acids long. J lost 5 bases, V lost 3 bases, and 8 bases had no gene match. The CDR3: CAWRRTGGARTGELFF. CDR3 sequence (DNA): TGTGCCTGGAGAAGGACAGGGGGCGCAAGGACCGGGGAGCTGTTTTTT.

The rearrangement links TRBV27 to TRBJ1-5, with D unclear. Trimming took 6 bases from V and 0 from J, leaving 21 bases between them. CDR1 is MNHEY, CDR2 SMNVEV, per germline (reference sequence). The length of the CDR3 is 18 residues. Here the CDR3 DNA reads TGTGCCAGCAGACTCGTGGGGATGGACGACTATAGCAATCAGCCCCAGCATTTT. Protein product: CASRLVGMDDYSNQPQHF.

The genes are TRBV4-3 and TRBJ2-7; D could derive from TRBD1 or TRBD2 (5 bases each). V was trimmed by 3 bases and J by 0 bases, leaving 9 bases between them. This CDR3 is built from 14 residues. Germline loops: CDR1 LGHNA, CDR2 YSLEER. The CDR3 bases are TGCGCCAGCAGCCATGGGACGTACTCCTACGAGCAGTACTTC. Its protein is CASSHGTYSYEQYF.

The chain is built from TRBV7-3 and TRBJ1-2, with D maybe TRBD1 (6 bases). This CDR3 comprises 13 residues. With 5 bases removed from V and 5 bases from J, the gap between germline ends came to 12 bases. Germline-derived CDR1 and CDR2 are SGHTA and FQGTGA. CDR3 sequence: CASSNQGKYGYTF. The CDR3 DNA reads TGTGCCAGCAGCAACCAGGGGAAGTATGGCTACACCTTC.

The chain carries TRBV18 and TRBJ2-2; D perhaps matches TRBD1 (6 bases). The CDR3 is made up of 15 amino acids. The ends were cut back, 5 bases at V and 2 bases at J, with 12 bases in the middle. The germline gives CDR1 KGHSH, CDR2 LQKENI. CDR3: CASSATGKNTGELFF. The CDR3 coding sequence is TGTGCCAGCTCAGCCACAGGGAAAAACACCGGGGAGCTGTTTTTT. The whole variable domain, remainder taken from reference TRBV18 and TRBJ2-2, is NAGVMQNPRHLVRRRGQEARLRCSPMKGHSHVYWYRQLPEEGLKFMVYLQKENIIDESGMPKERFSAEFPKEGPSILRIQQVVRGDSAAYFCASSATGKNTGELFFGEGSRLTVL.

The chain carries TRBV5-3 and TRBJ2-1; D remains unclear. TRBV5-3 is an ORF for which the function is uncertain. V lost 1 base and J 6 bases, leaving 8 bases between the germline ends. The CDR3 is made up of 13 amino acids. The DNA of the CDR3 is TGTGCCAGAAGCTTGCCCCAGGCCAATGAGCAGTTCTTC. Its protein product is CARSLPQANEQFF.

As concerns this clone: Other DNA sequences of this sample code for an identical CDR3. The chain employs TRBV7-2 and TRBJ2-5; D perhaps matches TRBD1 (5 bases). CDR3 size: 15 residues. V lost 2 bases, J lost 2 bases, and 12 bases lay in between. The germline V gene encodes CDR1 SGHTA and CDR2 FQGNSA. This CDR3 is CASSLLWGQQETQYF. Written as DNA, the CDR3 is TGTGCCAGCAGCTTACTATGGGGCCAGCAAGAGACCCAGTACTTC.

This rearrangement joins TRBV2 to TRBJ1-2; D unclear. The CDR3 spans 15 residues. Deletions cut 2 bases from V and 3 bases from J, with 13 bases between. Germline V gene lookup returns CDR1 SNHLY and CDR2 FYNNEI. This CDR3 reads CASSENAGSYYGYTF. The DNA of the CDR3 is TGTGCCAGCAGTGAAAATGCGGGCTCCTACTATGGCTACACCTTC. Looking up the rest from reference TRBV2 and TRBJ1-2 gives the full variable domain: EPEVTQTPSHQVTQMGQEVILRCVPISNHLYFYWYRQILGQKVEFLVSFYNNEISEKSEIFDDQFSVERPDGSNFTLKIRSTKLEDSAMYFCASSENAGSYYGYTFGSGTRLTVV.

This clone was seen a few times. The chain uses TRBV5-1 and TRBJ1-2, with D tentatively TRBD1 (6 bases). Germline CDR1 SGHRS, CDR2 YFSETQ. The CDR3 consists of 12 residues. The V end lost 3 bases, the J end lost 8 bases, and 11 bases lay between the germline ends. The CDR3 bases are TGCGCCAGCAGCTCCGGGAGGGGGGGCTACACCTTC. It translates to CASSSGRGGYTF.

This sequence joins TRBV19 and TRBJ2-1; 8 bases are shared with TRBD1. The CDR3 runs 16 residues. Germline CDR1 reads LNHDA; CDR2 reads SQIVND (reference sequence). With V trimmed by 4 bases and J by 13 bases, 18 bases remained unmatched. The CDR3 loop is CASSTAGTGAYFGQFF. The CDR3 coding sequence is TGTGCCAGTAGTACCGCCGGGACAGGAGCTTATTTTGGCCAGTTCTTC.

The V call is TRBV7-9, the J call TRBJ1-2; maybe TRBD1 (5 bases). The CDR3 is 12 residues long. V was trimmed by 1 base and J by 7 bases, leaving 7 bases between them. Germline V lookup: CDR1 SEHNR, CDR2 FQNEAQ (reference sequence). The CDR3 DNA sequence: TGTGCCAGCAGCTTAGAGGGGTTTGGCTACACCTTC. Protein sequence: CASSLEGFGYTF.

The genes are TRBV18 and TRBJ2-3; no definite D call. Germline V CDR1 and CDR2: KGHSH, LQKENI. V lost 4 bases and J lost 0, with 11 bases in between. The CDR3 has 15 residues. The DNA of the CDR3 is TGTGCCAGCTCACAACCCGGCCAAAGCACAGATACGCAGTATTTT. Protein product: CASSQPGQSTDTQYF.